This TCR beta chain was sequenced for a study of blood T cells in healthy people across ages. Whole-study findings and limits: Per-million-T-cell TCR beta diversity fell roughly linearly with age.

Trimming stripped 5 bases from V and 7 bases from J, with 20 bases between. Germline V gene lookup returns CDR1 SGHTA and CDR2 FQGNSA. The CDR3 is made up of 15 amino acids. A J-beta primer mix and a sample-barcoded 5' primer were used in a second PCR of roughly 7 to 12 cycles. Paired-end reads containing CDR3 totaled no fewer than 3 million for each sample. TCRdb re-called the 5' RACE reads with MiXCR, one entry per CDR3 protein. The table has more than 1.4 million distinct CDR3 sequences, around 42% seen once. Notes on this clonotype: Its antigen is currently unknown.

Sample: blood. The chain is built from TRBV7-2 and TRBJ1-2; D is perhaps TRBD1 (5 bases). This TCR was recovered from a woman between 18 and 29 years old in good health. As DNA, the CDR3 is TGTGCCAGCAGCATACAACGCAGCCAGGGAGGTGGCTACACCTTC. This encodes CASSIQRSQGGGYTF.